This TCR beta chain is drawn from a study of blood T cell repertoires in COVID-19. Study at large: The samples span acute and convalescent COVID-19 from the United States, Italy and Spain.

In the original processing: Amplification of reference gene primers was used by the study to estimate nucleated cell counts. Some clones are missing from TCRdb's copy, which holds only in-frame ones; the method was immunoSEQ multiplex PCR. Clonal size and the V and J genes are those of that table, whereas D and trimming came from the DNA. In the table there are around 400,000 clones, roughly four fifths of which are singletons. Ages ranged from about 18 to 100 years, with residence in around 24 US areas. Trimming removed 5 bases from V and 7 bases from J, with 8 bases in between. The CDR3 loop spans 11 amino acids. CDR1 and CDR2 from the germline V gene are SQVTM and ANQGSEA.

The sample was PBMCs or T cells enriched from blood (not recorded which). The TCR comes from a woman aged 45-65 years who had recovered from COVID-19. The genes are TRBV29-1 and TRBJ1-4; D is ambiguous. This CDR3 reads CSVSRGEKLFF. CDR3 nucleotides: TGCAGCGTTTCGCGCGGTGAAAAACTGTTTTTT. Based on the CDR3 plus reference TRBV29-1 and TRBJ1-4, the full variable domain is SAVISQKPSRDICQRGTSLTIQCQVDSQVTMMFWYRQQPGQSLTLIATANQGSEATYESGFVIDKFPISRPNLTFSTLTVSNMSPEDSSIYLCSVSRGEKLFFGSGTQLSVL.